The 10 T cell receptor beta chains presented below share a single source sample, sequenced in a study of cytomegalovirus exposure and HLA in healthy donors. The PCR made use of 60 Vbeta and 13 Jbeta primers. Profiling relied on immunoSEQ multiplex PCR, and the TCRdb table lists in-frame clones only, not all of them. The sample lists around 150,000 clones, about 80% occurring once. The specimen sequenced was PBMCs. These TCRs come from a man in his forties or fifties in good health and CMV-seropositive.

This clone was seen once. At one boundary the junction diverges from the germline segment, which might be a read error. This rearrangement joins TRBV10-3 to TRBJ2-1, with 9 bases fitting TRBD1. This CDR3 has 14 amino acids. Germline values: CDR1 ENHRY, CDR2 SYGVKD. The CDR3 DNA follows: TGTGCCATCAATGAGGACAGGGGCTACAATGAGCAGTTCTTC. This encodes CAINEDRGYNEQFF.

This rearrangement joins TRBV27 to TRBJ2-3, with a weak D call TRBD1 (6 bases). The CDR3 sequence is 13 residues long. V lost 4 bases, J lost 5 bases, and 10 bases lay in between. Germline V gene sequence: CDR1 MNHEY, CDR2 SMNVEV (reference sequence). CDR3 in DNA: TGTGCCAGCAGTTCTTACAGGGTAGATACGCAGTATTTT. Its protein is CASSSYRVDTQYF.

The rearrangement links TRBV9 to TRBJ1-1; D is possibly TRBD1 (6 bases). Trimming pared 4 bases from V and 5 bases from J, leaving 12 bases between. Germline CDR1 SGDLS, CDR2 YYNGEE. The length of the CDR3 is 13 residues. The CDR3 nucleotides read TGTGCCAGCAGCATACAGGGTAGAACTGAAGCTTTCTTT. Amino acids: CASSIQGRTEAFF.

For the CDR3, the DNA is TGCGCCAGCAGCCAAGTCACAGCCTACGAGCAGTACTTC. Translated, it gives CASSQVTAYEQYF. The chain links TRBV4-1 to TRBJ2-7; no clear D. Germline lookup yields CDR1 MGHRA and CDR2 YSYEKL. There are 13 residues in the CDR3. Trimming shortened V by 1 base and J by 2 bases, and 6 bases separated the two germline ends.

This clone was observed a few times. This chain connects TRBV28 to TRBJ1-1, with D perhaps matching TRBD1 (6 bases). V was pared by 3 bases and J by 10 bases, with 12 bases between. CDR1 MDHEN and CDR2 SYDVKM come from the germline V gene. This CDR3 region has 12 residues. The CDR3 region is CASSFQNRAAFF. Written as DNA, the CDR3 is TGTGCCAGCAGTTTTCAAAACAGGGCAGCTTTCTTT.

V is TRBV6-6 and J is TRBJ2-7; a weak D match, TRBD2 (5 bases). The CDR3 contains 13 residues. Trimming pared 0 bases from V and 5 bases from J, leaving 8 bases between. CDR1 and CDR2 from the germline V gene are MNHNY and SVGAGI (reference sequence). CDR3 residues: CASSYSDYHEQYF. The DNA for the CDR3 is TGTGCCAGCAGTTACTCTGACTACCACGAGCAGTACTTC.

V is TRBV5-4 and J is TRBJ2-7, with D hard to call. V was shortened by 1 base and J by 5 bases, with 13 bases between the two germline ends. This CDR3 comprises 14 residues. The germline CDR1 and CDR2 sequences are SGHNT and YYREEE (reference sequence). CDR3 protein: CASSLRGIEDEQYF. The CDR3 region has the DNA TGTGCCAGCAGCTTGCGCGGAATCGAAGACGAGCAGTACTTC.

This clone appeared once. The V gene is TRBV6-1, the J gene TRBJ2-7, with D maybe TRBD1 (6 bases). V was shortened by 6 bases and J by 2 bases, with 14 bases between the two germline ends. Germline V gene lookup returns CDR1 MNHNS and CDR2 SASEGT. The CDR3 spans 14 residues. CDR3 DNA sequence: TGTGCCAGCAGGGCAGAGGACAGCGCCTACGAGCAGTACTTC. It translates to CASRAEDSAYEQYF.

V is TRBV9 and J is TRBJ2-5; 8 nucleotides match TRBD2. CDR3 length: 14 amino acids. Per germline, CDR1 SGDLS and CDR2 YYNGEE. V lost 0 bases to trimming and J lost 5 bases; unmatched junction nucleotides: 3. The DNA for the CDR3 is TGTGCCAGCAGCGTAGCGGGAGGGGGGGAGACCCAGTACTTC. Protein product: CASSVAGGGETQYF. The complete variable domain, with remaining parts taken from reference TRBV9 and TRBJ2-5, reads DSGVTQTPKHLITATGQRVTLRCSPRSGDLSVYWYQQSLDQGLQFLIQYYNGEERAKGNILERFSAQQFPDLHSELNLSSLELGDSALYFCASSVAGGGETQYFGPGTRLLVL.

The chain has TRBV18 and TRBJ1-2; D is unclear. The V end was cut by 4 bases, the J end by 8 bases, with 14 bases between. In germline, CDR1 is KGHSH, CDR2 LQKENI. This CDR3 region has 13 residues. DNA for the CDR3: TGTGCCAGCTCACAATCGACGGGGTGGGGCTACACCTTC. Amino acids: CASSQSTGWGYTF.